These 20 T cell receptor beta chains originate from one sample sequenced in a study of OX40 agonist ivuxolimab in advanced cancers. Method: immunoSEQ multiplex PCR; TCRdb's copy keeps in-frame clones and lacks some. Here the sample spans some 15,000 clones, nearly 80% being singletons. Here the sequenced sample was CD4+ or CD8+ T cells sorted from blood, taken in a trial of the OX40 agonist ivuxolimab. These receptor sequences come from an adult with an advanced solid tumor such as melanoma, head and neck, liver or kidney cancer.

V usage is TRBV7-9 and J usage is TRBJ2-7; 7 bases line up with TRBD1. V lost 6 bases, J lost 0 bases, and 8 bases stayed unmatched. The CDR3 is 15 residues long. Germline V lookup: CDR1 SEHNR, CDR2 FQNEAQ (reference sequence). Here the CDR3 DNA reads TGTGCCAGCAGGGGCTTACAGGGGTTCTCCTACGAGCAGTACTTC. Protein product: CASRGLQGFSYEQYF. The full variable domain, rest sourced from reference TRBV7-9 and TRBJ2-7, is DTGVSQNPRHKITKRGQNVTFRCDPISEHNRLYWYRQTLGQGPEFLTYFQNEAQLEKSRLLSDRFSAERPKGSFSTLEIQRTEQGDSAMYLCASRGLQGFSYEQYFGPGTRLTVT.

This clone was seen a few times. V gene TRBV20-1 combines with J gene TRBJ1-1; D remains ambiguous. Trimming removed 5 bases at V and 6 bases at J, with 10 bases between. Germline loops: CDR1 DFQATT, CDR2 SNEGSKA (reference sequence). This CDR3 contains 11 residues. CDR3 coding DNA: TGCAGTGCTCTTAGGGTCGCTGAAGCTTTCTTT. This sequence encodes CSALRVAEAFF.

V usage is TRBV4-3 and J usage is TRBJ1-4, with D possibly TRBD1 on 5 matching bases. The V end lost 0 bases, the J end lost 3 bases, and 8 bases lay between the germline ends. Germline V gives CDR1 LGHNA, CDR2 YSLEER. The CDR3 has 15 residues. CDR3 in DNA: TGCGCCAGCAGCCAAGATTGGGGCTCTAATGAAAAACTGTTTTTT. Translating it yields CASSQDWGSNEKLFF.

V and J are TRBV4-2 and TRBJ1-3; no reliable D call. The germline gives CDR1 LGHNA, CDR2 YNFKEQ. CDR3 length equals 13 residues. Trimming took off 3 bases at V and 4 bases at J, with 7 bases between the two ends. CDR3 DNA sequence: TGTGCCAGCAGCCAGGCTAGGGGAAACACCATATATTTT. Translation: CASSQARGNTIYF.

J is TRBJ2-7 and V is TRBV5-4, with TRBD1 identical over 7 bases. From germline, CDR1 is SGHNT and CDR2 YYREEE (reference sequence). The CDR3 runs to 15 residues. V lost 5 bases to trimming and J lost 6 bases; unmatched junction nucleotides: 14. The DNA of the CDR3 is TGTGCCAGCAGTCAGGGACCGGGACAGTTAGGCGAGCAGTACTTC. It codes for CASSQGPGQLGEQYF.

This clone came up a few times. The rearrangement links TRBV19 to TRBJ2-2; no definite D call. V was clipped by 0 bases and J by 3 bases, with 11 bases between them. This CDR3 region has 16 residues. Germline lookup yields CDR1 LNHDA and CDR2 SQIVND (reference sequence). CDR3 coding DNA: TGTGCCAGTAGTATAGACTCGCCACCGGACACCGGGGAGCTGTTTTTT. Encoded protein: CASSIDSPPDTGELFF.

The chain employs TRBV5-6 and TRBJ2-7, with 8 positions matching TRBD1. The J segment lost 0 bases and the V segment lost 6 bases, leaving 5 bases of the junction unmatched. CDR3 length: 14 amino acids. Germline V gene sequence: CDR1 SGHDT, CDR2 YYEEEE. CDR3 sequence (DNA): TGTGCCAGCACCAGACAGGGGAGCTCCTACGAGCAGTACTTC. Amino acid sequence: CASTRQGSSYEQYF.

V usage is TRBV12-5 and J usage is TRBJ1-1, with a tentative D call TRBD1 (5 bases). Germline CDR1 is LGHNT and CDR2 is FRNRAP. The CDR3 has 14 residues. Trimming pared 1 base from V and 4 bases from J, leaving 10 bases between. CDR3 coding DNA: TGTGCTAGTGGTTTGGCCATAAGGGGCACTGAAGCTTTCTTT. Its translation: CASGLAIRGTEAFF. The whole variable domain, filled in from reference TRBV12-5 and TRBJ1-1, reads DARVTQTPRHKVTEMGQEVTMRCQPILGHNTVFWYRQTMMQGLELLAYFRNRAPLDDSGMPKDRFSAEMPDATLATLKIQPSEPRDSAVYFCASGLAIRGTEAFFGQGTRLTVV.

The CDR3, as DNA: TGTGCCAGCAGTCAGTACGATTCTGGGGCCAACGTCCTGACTTTC. This encodes CASSQYDSGANVLTF. V usage is TRBV7-9 and J usage is TRBJ2-6; D uncertain. CDR3 size: 15 residues. CDR1 and CDR2 (germline): SEHNR, FQNEAQ (reference sequence). Between the trimmed V and J ends, which lost 6 bases and 1 base, there was a span of 10 bases.

The CDR3 reads CASSFPRDRASYEQYF. Here the CDR3 DNA reads TGTGCCAGCAGCTTTCCCCGAGACAGGGCCTCCTACGAGCAGTACTTC. The chain has TRBV7-2 and TRBJ2-7; 7 bases are shared with TRBD1. J gave up 0 bases and V 3 bases, and 8 bases lay outside the gene matches. The germline CDR1 and CDR2 sequences are SGHTA and FQGNSA. This CDR3 spans 16 amino acids. The full variable domain, rest sourced from reference TRBV7-2 and TRBJ2-7, is GAGVSQSPSNKVTEKGKDVELRCDPISGHTALYWYRQSLGQGLEFLIYFQGNSAPDKSGLPSDRFSAERTGGSVSTLTIQRTQQEDSAVYLCASSFPRDRASYEQYFGPGTRLTVT.

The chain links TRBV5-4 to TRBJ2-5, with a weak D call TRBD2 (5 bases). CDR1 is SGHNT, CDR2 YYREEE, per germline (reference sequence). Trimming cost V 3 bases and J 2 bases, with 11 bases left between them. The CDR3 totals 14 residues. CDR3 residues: CASSSRTSQETQYF. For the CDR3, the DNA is TGTGCCAGCAGCTCCCGGACTTCGCAAGAGACCCAGTACTTC.

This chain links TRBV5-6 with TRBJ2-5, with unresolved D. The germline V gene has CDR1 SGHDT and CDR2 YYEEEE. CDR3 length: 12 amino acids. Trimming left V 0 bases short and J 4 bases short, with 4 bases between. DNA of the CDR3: TGTGCCAGCAGCTTGGATTTAGAGACCCAGTACTTC. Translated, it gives CASSLDLETQYF.

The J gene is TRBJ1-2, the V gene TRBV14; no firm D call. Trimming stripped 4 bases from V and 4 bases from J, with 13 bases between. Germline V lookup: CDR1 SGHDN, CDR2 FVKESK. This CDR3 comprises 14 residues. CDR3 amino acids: CASSREHNFYGYTF. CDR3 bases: TGTGCCAGCAGCCGGGAACATAACTTCTATGGCTACACCTTC.

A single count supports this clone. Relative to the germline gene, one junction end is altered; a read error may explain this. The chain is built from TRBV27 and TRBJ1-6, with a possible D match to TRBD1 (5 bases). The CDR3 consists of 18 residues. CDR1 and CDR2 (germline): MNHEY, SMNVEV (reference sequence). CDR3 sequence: CASSFGQGTHTYNSPLHF. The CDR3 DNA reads TGTGCCAGCAGTTTCGGGCAGGGAACGCACACCTACAATTCACCCCTCCACTTT.

DNA of the CDR3: TGTGCCAGCAGGACGGCTTACGGGGAACATGGCTACACCTTC. Translated: CASRTAYGEHGYTF. V usage is TRBV6-5 and J usage is TRBJ1-2; D is undetermined. The CDR3 is 14 residues long. The V and J ends lost 6 bases and 6 bases respectively, with 17 bases between them. The V gene's germline CDR1 is MNHEY and CDR2 SVGAGI.

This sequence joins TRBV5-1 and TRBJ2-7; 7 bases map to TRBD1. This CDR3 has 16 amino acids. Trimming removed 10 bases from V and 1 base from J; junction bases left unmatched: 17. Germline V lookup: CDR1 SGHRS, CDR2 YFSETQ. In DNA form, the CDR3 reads TGCGCCCCTTGGGGCAGGGGGACGGTAGGGTCCTACGAGCAGTACTTC. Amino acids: CAPWGRGTVGSYEQYF.

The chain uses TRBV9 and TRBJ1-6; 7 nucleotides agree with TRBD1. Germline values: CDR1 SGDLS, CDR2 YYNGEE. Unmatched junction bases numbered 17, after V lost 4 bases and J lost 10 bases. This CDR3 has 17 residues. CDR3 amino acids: CASSPLAQGSFGSPLHF. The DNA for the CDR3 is TGTGCCAGCAGCCCCTTGGCACAGGGGTCGTTTGGCTCACCCCTCCACTTT.

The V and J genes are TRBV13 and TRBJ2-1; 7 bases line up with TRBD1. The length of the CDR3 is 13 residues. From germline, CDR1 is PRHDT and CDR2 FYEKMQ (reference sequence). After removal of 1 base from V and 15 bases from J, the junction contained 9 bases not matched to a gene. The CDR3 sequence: CASSLEDRFKGFF. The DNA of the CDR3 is TGTGCCAGCAGCTTAGAGGACAGGTTTAAAGGGTTCTTC.

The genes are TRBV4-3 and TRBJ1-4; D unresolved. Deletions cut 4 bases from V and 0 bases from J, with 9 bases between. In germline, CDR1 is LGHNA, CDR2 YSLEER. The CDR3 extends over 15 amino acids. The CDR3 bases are TGCGCCAGCAGCCGTACGTACTCAACTAATGAAAAACTGTTTTTT. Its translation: CASSRTYSTNEKLFF.

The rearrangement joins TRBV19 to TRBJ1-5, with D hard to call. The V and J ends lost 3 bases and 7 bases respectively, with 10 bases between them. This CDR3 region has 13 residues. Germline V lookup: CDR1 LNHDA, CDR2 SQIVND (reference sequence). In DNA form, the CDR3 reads TGTGCCAGTAGTATTATTGGGTTGCAGCCCCAGCATTTT. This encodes CASSIIGLQPQHF.